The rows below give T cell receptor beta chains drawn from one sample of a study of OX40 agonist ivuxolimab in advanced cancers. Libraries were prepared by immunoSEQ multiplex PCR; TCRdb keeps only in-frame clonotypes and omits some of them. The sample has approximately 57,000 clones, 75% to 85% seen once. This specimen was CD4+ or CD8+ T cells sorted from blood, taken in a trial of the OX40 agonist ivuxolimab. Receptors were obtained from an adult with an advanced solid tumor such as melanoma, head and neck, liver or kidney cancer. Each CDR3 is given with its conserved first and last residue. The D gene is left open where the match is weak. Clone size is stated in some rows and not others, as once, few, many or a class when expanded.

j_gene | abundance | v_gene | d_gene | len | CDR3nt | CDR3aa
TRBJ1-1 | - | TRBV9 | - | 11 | TGTGCCAGCAGCCCGGTGGGGGGTGCTTTCTTT | CASSPVGGAFF
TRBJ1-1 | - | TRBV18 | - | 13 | TGTGCCAGCTCACCGAACAAGGATACTGAAGCTTTCTTT | CASSPNKDTEAFF
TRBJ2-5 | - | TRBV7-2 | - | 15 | TGTGCCAGCAACATGGGACATCTTCGAACAGAGACCCAGTACTTC | CASNMGHLRTETQYF
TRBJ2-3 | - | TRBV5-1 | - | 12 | TGTGCCAGCAGCTTTAGCACAGATACGCAGTATTTT | CASSFSTDTQYF
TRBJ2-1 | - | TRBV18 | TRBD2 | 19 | TGTGCCAGCTCACCACGAACACAGGGTAGTAGCGGGAGTAAAGATGAGCAGTTCTTC | CASSPRTQGSSGSKDEQFF
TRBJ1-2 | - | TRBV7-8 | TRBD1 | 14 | TGTGCCAGCAGCCTAGGGGGCCTCGGCTATGGCTACACCTTC | CASSLGGLGYGYTF
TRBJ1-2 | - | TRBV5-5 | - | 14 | TGTGCCAGCAGCTTGGCCGTACAGTCCTATGGCTACACCTTC | CASSLAVQSYGYTF
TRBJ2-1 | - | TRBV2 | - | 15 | TGTGCCAGCGCCCGGCGGGGTACCTCCTACAATGAGCAGTTCTTC | CASARRGTSYNEQFF
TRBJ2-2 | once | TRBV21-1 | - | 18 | TGTGCCAGCAGCAAAAGAGGAAACGGCCCACTGAACACCGGGGAGCTGTTTTTT | CASSKRGNGPLNTGELFF
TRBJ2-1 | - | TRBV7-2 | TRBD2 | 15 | TGTGCCAGCAGCTTTGGGACTAGCGGAACCAATGAGCAGTTCTTC | CASSFGTSGTNEQFF
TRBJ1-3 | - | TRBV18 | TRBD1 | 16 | TGTGCCAGCTCAGTCCTCGGGACAGGCTCTGGAAACACCATATATTTT | CASSVLGTGSGNTIYF
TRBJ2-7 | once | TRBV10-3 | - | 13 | TGTGCCATCAGTGAGTCGACTAGCTACGAGCAGTACTTC | CAISESTSYEQYF
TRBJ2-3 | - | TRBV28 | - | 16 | TGTGCCAGCAACTCCGGGTCGGGGAGGCTCACAGATACGCAGTATTTT | CASNSGSGRLTDTQYF
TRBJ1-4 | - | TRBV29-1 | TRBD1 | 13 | TGCAGCGTTTTGGACAGGGCCACAGAAAAACTGTTTTTT | CSVLDRATEKLFF
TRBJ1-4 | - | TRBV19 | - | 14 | TGTGCCAGTATGGGGCGAGGGCTTGGAGAAAAACTGTTTTTT | CASMGRGLGEKLFF